The 14 T cell receptor beta chains below all came from one sample that was sequenced in a study of cytomegalovirus exposure and HLA in healthy donors (TCRdb year 2017). Receptor libraries were prepared by the immunoSEQ multiplex PCR assay. The multiplex PCR relied on a mix of 60 forward primers for TCR Vbeta segments and 13 reverse primers for TCR Jbeta segments. This is the immuneACCESS table as TCRdb keeps it, with only in-frame sequences that have V and J called. A part of the clones is gone; compared with another copy, unresolved V genes explain less than half, and the rest is unexplained. This sample holds around 150,000 clones; about 80% were observed only once. The ten largest make up roughly 9% of the sample. What was sequenced was PBMCs. The source of these receptors is a man in his late teens or twenties in good health and CMV-seropositive.

V is TRBV5-1 and J is TRBJ1-1; D is possibly TRBD1 (5 bases). This CDR3 is built from 17 residues. The germline CDR1 and CDR2 sequences are SGHRS and YFSETQ. The V and J ends lost 0 bases and 3 bases respectively, with 18 bases between them. The CDR3 sequence: CASSLGGGIYRDTEAFF. CDR3 DNA sequence: TGCGCCAGCAGCTTGGGTGGGGGGATTTATCGGGACACTGAAGCTTTCTTT.

This chain links TRBV4-3 with TRBJ1-1; a possible D gene is TRBD1 (6 bases). This CDR3 is built from 14 residues. Germline lookup yields CDR1 LGHNA and CDR2 YSLEER. V was clipped by 5 bases and J by 1 base, with 11 bases between them. The CDR3 nucleotides are TGCGCCAGCAGCTTACAGGGTGCGAACACTGAAGCTTTCTTT. Translating gives CASSLQGANTEAFF.

V is TRBV6-5 and J is TRBJ2-3; TRBD2 is a possible D gene (5 bases). With 2 bases removed from V and 3 bases from J, the gap between germline ends came to 15 bases. CDR1 MNHEY and CDR2 SVGAGI come from the germline V gene. This CDR3 is 16 amino acids long. The CDR3 sequence: CASSYRAFSGTDTQYF. Here the CDR3 DNA reads TGTGCCAGCAGTTACCGAGCCTTTTCGGGGACAGATACGCAGTATTTT.

V usage is TRBV6-1 and J usage is TRBJ1-2; possible D gene TRBD1, 6 bases. There are 13 residues in the CDR3. The germline gives CDR1 MNHNS, CDR2 SASEGT. Trimming removed 4 bases at V and 5 bases at J, with 11 bases between. In DNA, the CDR3 is TGTGCCAGCAGTGTAGACAGGCCGTATGGCTACACCTTC. Amino acids: CASSVDRPYGYTF.

The chain combines TRBV5-1 with TRBJ2-1; 9 bases map to TRBD2. Germline trimming cut 2 bases from V and 0 bases from J; bases unmatched to any gene: 3. Germline CDR1 SGHRS, CDR2 YFSETQ. This CDR3 spans 16 amino acids. Here the CDR3 reads CASSFTSGHSYNEQFF. CDR3 sequence (DNA): TGCGCCAGCAGCTTTACTAGCGGGCACTCCTACAATGAGCAGTTCTTC.

This chain joins TRBV6-6 and TRBJ2-7, with D uncertain. Germline CDR1 and CDR2: MNHNY and SVGAGI (reference sequence). V lost 5 bases and J lost 3, with 5 bases in between. This CDR3 comprises 11 residues. This chain's CDR3 is CASSTYYEQYF. As DNA, the CDR3 is TGTGCCAGCAGTACATACTACGAGCAGTACTTC.

This rearrangement joins TRBV25-1 to TRBJ2-3; tentative D call: TRBD2 (6 bases). Germline-derived CDR1 and CDR2 are MGHDK and SYGVNS. Trimming removed 6 bases from V and 1 base from J, with 14 bases in between. The CDR3 extends over 15 amino acids. The CDR3 region is CASSPRLGGTDTQYF. The CDR3 nucleotides read TGTGCCAGCAGCCCTCGACTAGGAGGCACAGATACGCAGTATTTT.

The genes are TRBV5-4 and TRBJ2-1; 7 bases are shared with TRBD2. This CDR3 has 13 amino acids. The germline gives CDR1 SGHNT, CDR2 YYREEE (reference sequence). Trimming at V came to 5 bases and at J to 9 bases, leaving 8 bases not matched to a gene. The DNA of the CDR3 is TGTGCCAGCAGTTCGACTAGCCAGGGTGAGCAGTTCTTC. Translation: CASSSTSQGEQFF.

This chain connects TRBV9 to TRBJ1-2; the match to TRBD1 covers 12 bases. From germline, CDR1 is SGDLS and CDR2 YYNGEE. This CDR3 spans 17 amino acids. Unmatched junction bases numbered 11, after V lost 5 bases and J lost 3 bases. Here the CDR3 DNA reads TGTGCCAGCAGTAATGATGGGACAGGGGGCGATCACTATGGCTACACCTTC. This translates into CASSNDGTGGDHYGYTF.

The CDR3 spells CASSIDSGRYQPQHF. The CDR3 bases are TGTGCCAGCAGCATTGACAGTGGAAGATATCAGCCCCAGCATTTT. The V call is TRBV7-2, the J call TRBJ1-5; tentatively, D is TRBD1 (5 bases). V lost 5 bases to trimming and J lost 5 bases, with 16 bases between them. The CDR3 runs 15 residues. In germline, CDR1 is SGHTA, CDR2 FQGNSA.

This clone was observed a single time. The gene calls are TRBV5-4 and TRBJ1-2, with TRBD1 identical over 10 bases. The germline CDR1 and CDR2 sequences are SGHNT and YYREEE (reference sequence). J lost 7 bases, V lost 2 bases, and 5 bases had no gene match. The CDR3 sequence is 14 residues long. The CDR3 region has the DNA TGTGCCAGCAGCTTAACCGGGACAGGGGTTGGCTACACCTTC. This encodes CASSLTGTGVGYTF.

The chain is built from TRBV2 and TRBJ2-7; 9 bases match TRBD1. This CDR3 comprises 14 residues. After removal of 6 bases from V and 9 bases from J, the junction contained 12 bases not matched to a gene. Germline V gene sequence: CDR1 SNHLY, CDR2 FYNNEI. CDR3: CASRSTGTGKRQYF. In DNA, the CDR3 is TGTGCCAGCAGATCCACCGGGACAGGGAAAAGGCAGTACTTC.

The chain uses TRBV19 and TRBJ2-5; 10 bases agree with TRBD1. CDR1 and CDR2 from the germline V gene are LNHDA and SQIVND (reference sequence). Trimming removed 6 bases from V and 4 bases from J; junction bases left unmatched: 8. This CDR3 has 15 residues. The CDR3 bases are TGTGCCAGTAGCCCGGGACAGGGGTCCGGAGAGACCCAGTACTTC. This gives the protein CASSPGQGSGETQYF. Complete variable domain (other parts from reference TRBV19 and TRBJ2-5): DGGITQSPKYLFRKEGQNVTLSCEQNLNHDAMYWYRQDPGQGLRLIYYSQIVNDFQKGDIAEGYSVSREKKESFPLTVTSAQKNPTAFYLCASSPGQGSGETQYFGPGTRLLVL.

Comments on this clone: A read error may account for a junction end that differs from germline. V is TRBV5-6 and J is TRBJ1-2; no firm D call. This CDR3 is built from 14 residues. CDR1 and CDR2 from the germline V gene are SGHDT and YYEEEE. CDR3 bases: TGTGCCAGCAGCTTCCCCGAGGCCAGCTTTTCCCCCCTCTTC. This gives the protein CASSFPEASFSPLF.